This TCR beta chain was sequenced for a study of T cells in Graves' hyperthyroidism and ophthalmopathy. CDR1 and CDR2 (germline): DFQATT, SNEGSKA (reference sequence). This CDR3 is 11 amino acids long. The investigators amplified TCR beta CDR3 regions from RNA transcripts. An initial round of RT-PCR targeting the TCR CDR3 relied on the HTBI primer set. TCRdb re-called the multiplex PCR reads with MiXCR, one entry per CDR3 protein. The table shows approximately 510,000 distinct CDR3 sequences, with 46% occurring only once. Study-level results: Prediction of ophthalmopathy progression came a median 6.5 months pre-onset. Peripheral blood also featured most of the thyroid clonotypes expanded above 0.001.

Reasons for excluding patients were uncontrolled infection, other autoimmune disease, pregnancy or lactation. Diagnosis rested on symptoms, serum thyroxine and TRAb, thyroid ultrasound, and orbital computed tomography. As to this clonotype: Its specificity is unknown. Since a much larger clone is just one base distant, this may be a read error.

Material for sequencing was peripheral blood or thyroid tissue (not recorded which). The source of this sequence is an adult woman with Graves' disease, either hyperthyroidism or ophthalmopathy (not recorded which). This sequence joins TRBV20-1 and TRBJ1-1; no definite D call. This CDR3 is CGARDLVEAFF. DNA of the CDR3: TGCGGTGCTAGAGATCTTGTTGAAGCTTTCTTT.